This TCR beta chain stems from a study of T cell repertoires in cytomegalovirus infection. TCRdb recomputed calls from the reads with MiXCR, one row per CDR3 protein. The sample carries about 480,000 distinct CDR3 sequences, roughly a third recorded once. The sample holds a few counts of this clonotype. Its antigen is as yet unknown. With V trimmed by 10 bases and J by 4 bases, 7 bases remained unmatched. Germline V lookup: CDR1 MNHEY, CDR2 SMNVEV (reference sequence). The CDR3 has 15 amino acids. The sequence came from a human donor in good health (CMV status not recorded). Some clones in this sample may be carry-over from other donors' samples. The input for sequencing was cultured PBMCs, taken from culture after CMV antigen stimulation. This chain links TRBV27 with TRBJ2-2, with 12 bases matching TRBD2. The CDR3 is CATALAGGITGELFF. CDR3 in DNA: TGTGCCACCGCGCTAGCGGGAGGGATCACCGGGGAGCTGTTTTTT.